By proportion, the clone carrying this T cell receptor beta chain is medium-sized. Each gene name is a mouse one. The DNA ends 1 residue before the CDR3 does, and the rest of the CDR3 is filled in from the germline J gene. This record comes from a study of tissue T cells after allogeneic stem cell transplantation. Measured with immunoSEQ multiplex PCR; TCRdb has only the in-frame clones, and not every one. Here the sample spans 2,500 to 3,500 clones, under 45% being singletons. Time point meaning: mouse harvest day 14 after allogeneic transplant. The graft held 10^6 splenic CD5+ T cells and 10^7 T-cell-depleted bone marrow cells. CDR1 and CDR2 (germline): LGHNA, YNLKQL (reference sequence). Trimming at V came to 0 bases and at J to 5 bases, leaving 2 bases not matched to a gene. This CDR3 is 15 amino acids long.

The receptor was isolated from a female BALB/c mouse given C57BL/6 T cells with graft-versus-host disease after an allogeneic hematopoietic cell transplant. The genes are TRBV5 and TRBJ2-1; 9 nucleotides align to TRBD2. The sequenced sample was gut tissue. The CDR3 bases that were read are TGTGCCAGCAGCCAAGATGGGGGGGCGGATGCTGAGCAGTTC. Amino acids: CASSQDGGADAEQF. The entire CDR3 reads CASSQDGGADAEQFF.